These 18 T cell receptor beta chains were all obtained from the same sample, sequenced in a study of immune evolution from preneoplasia to lung adenocarcinoma. This table comes from immunoSEQ multiplex PCR, and its TCRdb copy is limited to in-frame clones, with some not included. The sample includes tens of thousands of clones, around three quarters seen only once; the top ten take roughly 5.9%. The specimen sequenced was FFPE invasive lung adenocarcinoma tissue. The receptors derive from a person aged 60 to 70 with lung adenocarcinoma.

In this sample, this clone turned up a few times. The V call is TRBV5-1, the J call TRBJ2-7; TRBD1 aligns across 7 bases. CDR3 length: 14 amino acids. The germline gives CDR1 SGHRS, CDR2 YFSETQ. Losses at the gene ends were 0 bases for V and 3 bases for J; bases not matched to a gene: 3. The CDR3 reads CASSLAAGGYEQYF. The CDR3 DNA reads TGCGCCAGCAGCTTGGCCGCAGGGGGCTACGAGCAGTACTTC.

A single count supports this clone. The V call is TRBV6-6, the J call TRBJ1-3; 7 nucleotides line up with TRBD1. The CDR3 runs to 15 residues. CDR1 and CDR2 (germline): MNHNY, SVGAGI (reference sequence). After removal of 8 bases from V and 0 bases from J, the junction contained 7 bases not matched to a gene. The CDR3 nucleotides are TGTGCCAGCCTTAGAGGGGACAGCTCTGGAAACACCATATATTTT. This gives the protein CASLRGDSSGNTIYF.

This clone was seen a handful of times. The V gene is TRBV29-1, the J gene TRBJ1-2; a possible D gene is TRBD1 (5 bases). With 4 bases removed from V and 7 bases from J, the gap between germline ends came to 19 bases. Germline CDR1 is SQVTM and CDR2 is ANQGSEA. The CDR3 sequence is 14 residues long. The CDR3 spells CSVGSGFNGGGYTF. Here the CDR3 DNA reads TGCAGCGTTGGTTCCGGGTTCAACGGGGGTGGCTACACCTTC.

The chain joins TRBV5-1 to TRBJ2-3, with 7 bases lining up with TRBD2. Germline CDR1 and CDR2: SGHRS and YFSETQ. This CDR3 region has 15 residues. V dropped 1 base and J dropped 0; count of bases not matched to a gene: 2. The CDR3 spells CASSLSSGSTDTQYF. For the CDR3, the DNA is TGCGCCAGCAGCTTGAGTAGCGGGAGCACAGATACGCAGTATTTT.

This CDR3 reads CASSRTDPSYNEQFF. The CDR3 bases are TGTGCCAGCAGCAGGACAGACCCCTCCTACAATGAGCAGTTCTTC. This chain uses TRBV7-4 with TRBJ2-1, with D maybe TRBD1 (6 bases). The CDR3 consists of 15 residues. V lost 5 bases and J 0 bases, leaving 11 bases between the germline ends. From germline, CDR1 is SGHVT and CDR2 SQSDAQ. Drawing the rest from reference TRBV7-4 and TRBJ2-1, the complete variable domain is GAGVSQSPRYKVAKRGRDVALRCDSISGHVTLYWYRQTLGQGSEVLTYSQSDAQRDKSGRPSGRFSAERPERSVSTLKIQRTEQGDSAVYLCASSRTDPSYNEQFFGPGTRLTVL.

Worth noting for this clone: At one end the junction does not follow the germline gene, possibly because of a read error. The V and J genes are TRBV7-7 and TRBJ2-2; D is undetermined. CDR1 and CDR2 from the germline V gene are SSHAT and FNYEAQ (reference sequence). This CDR3 spans 14 amino acids. The CDR3 coding sequence is TGTGCTAGCAGCCCCGGACCCTCATACGGGGAGCTGTTTTTT. This translates into CASSPGPSYGELFF.

The chain recombines TRBV10-3 with TRBJ2-7; 11 bases map to TRBD2. CDR1 is ENHRY and CDR2 is SYGVKD in the germline V gene. The V gene end was trimmed by 2 bases and the J gene end by 2 bases; junction bases not matched to a gene: 2. The CDR3 length is 15 residues. The CDR3 reads CAISEGTSGTYEQYF. The CDR3 DNA reads TGTGCCATCAGTGAGGGGACTAGCGGTACCTACGAGCAGTACTTC.

The gene calls are TRBV7-2 and TRBJ2-7, with D maybe TRBD2 (5 bases). Per the germline V gene, CDR1 is SGHTA and CDR2 is FQGNSA. Deletions cut 5 bases from V and 3 bases from J, with 17 bases between. The CDR3 spans 15 residues. CDR3 DNA: TGTGCCAGCAGCCCCCCCGGACGGGGTCGCTACGAGCAGTACTTC. Protein: CASSPPGRGRYEQYF.

The chain is built from TRBV6-6 and TRBJ1-1; maybe TRBD1 (6 bases). From germline, CDR1 is MNHNY and CDR2 SVGAGI (reference sequence). V was pared by 4 bases and J by 4 bases, with 16 bases between. The CDR3 spans 15 residues. CDR3 sequence: CASSSEYRAATEAFF. As DNA, the CDR3 is TGTGCCAGCAGTTCAGAATACAGGGCGGCCACTGAAGCTTTCTTT.

This sequence joins TRBV5-5 and TRBJ2-2; TRBD2 matches at 7 bases. The V gene's germline CDR1 is SGHKS and CDR2 YYEKEE (reference sequence). This CDR3 comprises 15 residues. V lost 5 bases and J lost 2; bases outside the gene matches: 6. In nucleotides, the CDR3 is TGTGCCAGCAGTTGGAGCGGGACCAACACCGGGGAGCTGTTTTTT. Its protein product is CASSWSGTNTGELFF.

The rearrangement joins TRBV29-1 to TRBJ1-2; 9 bases map to TRBD1. The CDR3 consists of 12 residues. Germline V gene data show CDR1 as SQVTM and CDR2 as ANQGSEA. The V gene end was trimmed by 7 bases and the J gene end by 6 bases; junction bases not matched to a gene: 6. CDR3 nucleotides: TGCAGCGGCCGGACAGGGGAGAATGGCTACACCTTC. It specifies CSGRTGENGYTF.

The chain links TRBV5-4 to TRBJ1-1; D might be TRBD1 (6 bases). Germline V gene data show CDR1 as SGHNT and CDR2 as YYREEE (reference sequence). Trimming stripped 0 bases from V and 3 bases from J, with 12 bases between. There are 15 residues in the CDR3. The CDR3 DNA sequence: TGTGCCAGCAGCTTGGATCCTGCAGGGGACACTGAAGCTTTCTTT. Protein sequence: CASSLDPAGDTEAFF.

The chain is built from TRBV5-1 and TRBJ2-3, with TRBD1 matching 11 bases. V lost 4 bases, J lost 0 bases, and 13 bases stayed unmatched. This CDR3 comprises 19 residues. Germline CDR1 and CDR2: SGHRS and YFSETQ. CDR3 DNA sequence: TGCGCCAGCAGCGGAATAGGGGACAGGGGGTCGTCGAGCACAGATACGCAGTATTTT. Translating gives CASSGIGDRGSSSTDTQYF.

The chain employs TRBV4-2 and TRBJ1-1; tentatively, D is TRBD1 (5 bases). The germline gives CDR1 LGHNA, CDR2 YNFKEQ. The CDR3 is 14 amino acids. Trimming stripped 6 bases from V and 0 bases from J, with 11 bases between. DNA for the CDR3: TGTGCCAGCAGGGCCGGGACTGTGAACACTGAAGCTTTCTTT. This codes for CASRAGTVNTEAFF.

This CDR3 reads CASRSIAAVGNEQFF. The DNA of the CDR3 is TGTGCCAGCAGAAGCATAGCGGCTGTTGGCAATGAGCAGTTCTTC. This chain connects TRBV6-5 to TRBJ2-1; weak D call: TRBD2 (6 bases). Trimming left V 6 bases short and J 6 bases short, with 18 bases between. The germline V gene encodes CDR1 MNHEY and CDR2 SVGAGI. The CDR3 runs to 15 residues.

The chain recombines TRBV7-3 with TRBJ2-3, with no clear D. The V end was cut by 4 bases, the J end by 1 base, with 6 bases between. Germline-derived CDR1 and CDR2 are SGHTA and FQGTGA. The length of the CDR3 is 13 residues. The chain's CDR3 is CASSSRGTDTQYF. DNA for the CDR3: TGTGCCAGCAGCTCCCGAGGCACAGATACGCAGTATTTT.

DNA for the CDR3: TGTGCCAGCAGCAGGGGAGGGCCACAAGAGACCCAGTACTTC. It codes for CASSRGGPQETQYF. The V gene is TRBV5-6, the J gene TRBJ2-5; TRBD2 agrees at 7 bases. The germline CDR1 and CDR2 sequences are SGHDT and YYEEEE. The CDR3 runs to 14 residues. Unmatched junction bases numbered 5, after V lost 4 bases and J lost 2 bases.

In its sample, this clone was seen once. The chain employs TRBV30 and TRBJ2-1; D gene ambiguous. CDR1 is GTSNPN and CDR2 is SVGIG in the germline V gene (reference sequence). The CDR3 covers 15 residues. Trimming stripped 3 bases from V and 6 bases from J, with 18 bases between. This CDR3 reads CAWSVGKDGRNEQFF. DNA of the CDR3: TGTGCCTGGAGCGTTGGAAAGGATGGACGCAATGAGCAGTTCTTC.